A single sample gave rise to the 14 T cell receptor beta chains below, sequenced in a study of cytomegalovirus exposure and HLA in healthy donors. TCRdb keeps only in-frame clones here, not all; method: immunoSEQ multiplex PCR. The sample lists 110,000 to 150,000 clones, around 93% occurring once. Material for sequencing was PBMCs. The origin of the receptors is a man aged 18 to 30 in good health and CMV-seropositive.

J is TRBJ2-7 and V is TRBV21-1; TRBD2 is the table's D call, not checked against the DNA. TRBV21-1 is given as a pseudogene. The CDR3 has 12 residues. Written as DNA, the CDR3 is TGTGCCAGCAGCTCCCCCCGCTACGAGCAGTACTTC. It codes for CASSSPRYEQYF.

The chain couples TRBV9 to TRBJ2-5, with D tentatively TRBD1 (6 bases). The CDR3 length is 16 residues. V lost 0 bases and J lost 1, with 13 bases in between. CDR1 SGDLS and CDR2 YYNGEE come from the germline V gene. CDR3 DNA sequence: TGTGCCAGCAGCGTAGGAAGGGGGACGCGCCAAGAGACCCAGTACTTC. Its protein is CASSVGRGTRQETQYF.

This clone was detected a few times. V is TRBV28 and J is TRBJ2-7, with a tentative D call TRBD2 (5 bases). V lost 1 base and J 1 base, leaving 11 bases between the germline ends. The CDR3 has 15 amino acids. CDR1 is MDHEN and CDR2 is SYDVKM in the germline V gene. The CDR3 sequence: CASSLYGVGSYEQYF. The DNA for the CDR3 is TGTGCCAGCAGTTTATACGGGGTGGGATCCTACGAGCAGTACTTC.

V usage is TRBV27 and J usage is TRBJ2-7; the D gene is possibly TRBD2 (6 bases). Germline-derived CDR1 and CDR2 are MNHEY and SMNVEV (reference sequence). V shed 5 bases and J shed 3 bases, with 11 bases lying between them. This CDR3 contains 13 residues. The DNA of the CDR3 is TGTGCCAGCAGTCGCGGGGAACGCTACGAGCAGTACTTC. Translation: CASSRGERYEQYF.

The J gene is TRBJ2-1, the V gene TRBV6-1; a possible D gene is TRBD2 (5 bases). This CDR3 has 19 amino acids. Per germline, CDR1 MNHNS and CDR2 SASEGT. Trimming shortened V by 3 bases and J by 0 bases, and 21 bases separated the two germline ends. CDR3 sequence reads: CASSDLFQPRASSYNEQFF. DNA for the CDR3: TGTGCCAGCAGTGATCTATTTCAGCCGAGGGCCAGCTCCTACAATGAGCAGTTCTTC.

On this clone itself: At one end the junction does not follow the germline gene, possibly because of a read error. The J gene is TRBJ2-7, the V gene TRBV2; TRBD1 matches 9 bases. The CDR3 runs to 13 residues. Germline V gene sequence: CDR1 SNHLY, CDR2 FYNNEI. CDR3 region: CASRGDRATPLGF. The CDR3, as DNA: TGTGCCAGCAGGGGGGACAGGGCCACACCGCTGGGCTTC.

The V call is TRBV19, the J call TRBJ1-2; D is undetermined. There are 15 residues in the CDR3. Trimming took off 7 bases at V and 4 bases at J, with 19 bases between the two ends. Germline V CDR1 and CDR2: LNHDA, SQIVND (reference sequence). CDR3 nucleotide sequence: TGTGCCAGTATCTTTAACTCGGGGTTCGGCTATGGCTACACCTTC. The encoded protein is CASIFNSGFGYGYTF.

The V call is TRBV28, the J call TRBJ2-5; the match to TRBD1 covers 8 bases. Germline CDR1 reads MDHEN; CDR2 reads SYDVKM. This CDR3 contains 15 residues. V trimming: 3 bases; J trimming: 4 bases; junction bases outside the gene matches: 7. Written as DNA, the CDR3 is TGTGCCAGCAGTTTTGGGACAGGAGGGCGAGAGACCCAGTACTTC. Amino acid sequence: CASSFGTGGRETQYF.

The chain links TRBV5-1 to TRBJ2-6; 9 bases match TRBD1. Germline CDR1 SGHRS, CDR2 YFSETQ. Unmatched junction bases numbered 8, after V lost 1 base and J lost 0 bases. There are 19 residues in the CDR3. The CDR3 loop is CASSLIPGQGRSGANVLTF. CDR3 coding DNA: TGCGCCAGCAGCTTGATCCCGGGACAGGGACGCTCTGGGGCCAACGTCCTGACTTTC.

This chain uses TRBV6-6 with TRBJ2-1; a possible D gene is TRBD2 (7 bases). V dropped 0 bases and J dropped 6 bases, with 15 bases sitting between them. The CDR3 contains 16 residues. Germline loops: CDR1 MNHNY, CDR2 SVGAGI (reference sequence). The CDR3 here is CASSYSGGRIGNEQFF. The CDR3 bases are TGTGCCAGCAGTTACTCGGGGGGGCGTATAGGCAATGAGCAGTTCTTC.

The genes are TRBV5-4 and TRBJ2-7; D may be TRBD1 (7 bases). The ends were cut back, 3 bases at V and 1 base at J, with 14 bases in the middle. CDR3 length equals 15 residues. Germline loops: CDR1 SGHNT, CDR2 YYREEE (reference sequence). Here the CDR3 reads CASSSGGDRSYEQYF. CDR3 nucleotides: TGTGCCAGCAGCTCGGGCGGGGACAGATCCTACGAGCAGTACTTC. Drawing the rest from reference TRBV5-4 and TRBJ2-7, the complete variable domain is ETGVTQSPTHLIKTRGQQVTLRCSSQSGHNTVSWYQQALGQGPQFIFQYYREEENGRGNFPPRFSGLQFPNYSSELNVNALELDDSALYLCASSSGGDRSYEQYFGPGTRLTVT.

This clone was recorded once. The same CDR3 arises from other DNA sequences in this sample as well. V and J are TRBV30 and TRBJ2-1; TRBD2 aligns across 11 bases. Per germline, CDR1 GTSNPN and CDR2 SVGIG (reference sequence). The CDR3 covers 15 residues. The trim removed 3 bases at V and 1 base at J, leaving 2 bases unmatched. The CDR3 reads CAWSRLAGSYNEQFF. The DNA of the CDR3 is TGTGCCTGGAGCCGACTAGCGGGATCCTACAATGAGCAGTTCTTC.

This chain joins TRBV9 and TRBJ2-7; 7 positions agree with TRBD2. V dropped 4 bases and J dropped 1; count of bases not matched to a gene: 5. CDR3 length equals 14 residues. Germline V lookup: CDR1 SGDLS, CDR2 YYNGEE. As DNA, the CDR3 is TGTGCCAGCAGCCCTCGGACTAGTTCCTACGAGCAGTACTTC. This gives the protein CASSPRTSSYEQYF.

Here the CDR3 DNA reads TGTGCCAGCACCCGGGGACAAGGGTCCGAAAAACTGTTTTTT. The encoded protein is CASTRGQGSEKLFF. The rearrangement uses TRBV6-1 and TRBJ1-4, with a tentative D call TRBD1 (6 bases). CDR1 is MNHNS and CDR2 is SASEGT in the germline V gene. Trimming left V 7 bases short and J 8 bases short, with 17 bases between. There are 14 residues in the CDR3.